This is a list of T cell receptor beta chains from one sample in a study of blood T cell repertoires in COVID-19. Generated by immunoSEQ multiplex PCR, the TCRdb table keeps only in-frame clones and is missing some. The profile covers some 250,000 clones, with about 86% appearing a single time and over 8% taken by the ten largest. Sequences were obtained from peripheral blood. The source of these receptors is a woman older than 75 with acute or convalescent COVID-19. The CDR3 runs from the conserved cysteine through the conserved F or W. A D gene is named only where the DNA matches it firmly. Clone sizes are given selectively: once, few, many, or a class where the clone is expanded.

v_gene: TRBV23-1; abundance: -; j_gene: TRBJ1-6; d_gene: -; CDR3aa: CASSQRHVCGGGASPLHF; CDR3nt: TGCGCCAGCAGTCAACGGCATGTATGTGGGGGGGGCGCTTCACCCCTCCACTTT
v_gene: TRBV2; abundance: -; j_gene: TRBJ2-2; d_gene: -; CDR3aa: CASSSPRPGELFF; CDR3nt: TGTGCCAGCAGTTCCCCCCGTCCCGGGGAGCTGTTTTTT
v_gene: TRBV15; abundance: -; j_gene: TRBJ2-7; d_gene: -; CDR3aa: CATSGVPEGSGYYEQYF; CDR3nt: TGTGCCACCAGCGGAGTCCCGGAGGGAAGCGGGTACTACGAGCAGTACTTC
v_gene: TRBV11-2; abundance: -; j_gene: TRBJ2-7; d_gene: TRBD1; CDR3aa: CASSLARTGLYEQYF; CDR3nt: TGTGCCAGCAGCTTAGCCAGGACAGGACTCTACGAGCAGTACTTC
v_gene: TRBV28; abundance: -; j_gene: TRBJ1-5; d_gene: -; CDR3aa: CASSLGQASQPQHF; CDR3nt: TGTGCCAGCAGTTTAGGGCAGGCGTCACAGCCCCAGCATTTT
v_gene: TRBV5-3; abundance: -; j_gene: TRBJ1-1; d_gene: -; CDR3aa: CARSYLTLGTEAFF; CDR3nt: TGTGCCAGAAGCTACCTGACATTAGGCACTGAAGCTTTCTTT
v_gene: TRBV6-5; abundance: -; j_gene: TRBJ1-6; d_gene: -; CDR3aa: CASSPYSSYNSPLHF; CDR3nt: TGTGCCAGCAGTCCCTACAGCTCCTATAATTCACCCCTCCACTTT
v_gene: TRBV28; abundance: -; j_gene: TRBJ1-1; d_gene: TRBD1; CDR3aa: CATTGWSPMISATEAFF; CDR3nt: TGTGCCACGACAGGGTGGTCCCCAATGATATCGGCCACTGAAGCTTTCTTT
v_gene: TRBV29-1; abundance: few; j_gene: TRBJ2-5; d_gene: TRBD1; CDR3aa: CSVDRVQETQYF; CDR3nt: TGCAGCGTGGACAGGGTCCAAGAGACCCAGTACTTC
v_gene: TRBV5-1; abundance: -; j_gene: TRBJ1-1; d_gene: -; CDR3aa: CASSLIGADTEAFF; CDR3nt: TGCGCCAGCAGCTTGATAGGGGCGGACACTGAAGCTTTCTTT
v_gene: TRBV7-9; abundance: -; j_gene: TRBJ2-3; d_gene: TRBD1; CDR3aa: CASSLGQGATDTQYF; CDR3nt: TGTGCCAGCAGCTTGGGGCAGGGGGCCACAGATACGCAGTATTTT
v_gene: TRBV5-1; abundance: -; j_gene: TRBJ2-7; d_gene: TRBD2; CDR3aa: CASRPGLADYEQYF; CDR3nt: TGCGCCAGCAGACCGGGACTAGCGGACTACGAGCAGTACTTC
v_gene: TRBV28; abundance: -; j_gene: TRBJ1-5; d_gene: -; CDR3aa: CASRPPTATKPQHF; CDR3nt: TGTGCCAGCAGACCTCCGACAGCAACAAAGCCCCAGCATTTT
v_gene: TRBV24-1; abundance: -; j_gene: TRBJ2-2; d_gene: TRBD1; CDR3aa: CATSGWDRDTGELFF; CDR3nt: TGTGCCACCAGTGGTTGGGACAGAGACACCGGGGAGCTGTTTTTT
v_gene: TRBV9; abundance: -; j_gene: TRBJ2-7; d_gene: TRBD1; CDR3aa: CASSVASQGAEHEQYF; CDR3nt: TGTGCCAGCAGCGTAGCTAGTCAGGGGGCCGAACACGAGCAGTACTTC
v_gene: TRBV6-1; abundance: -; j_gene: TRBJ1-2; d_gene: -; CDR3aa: CASSDLLRQENYGYTF; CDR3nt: TGTGCCAGCAGTGACCTCCTTAGACAGGAGAACTATGGCTACACCTTC
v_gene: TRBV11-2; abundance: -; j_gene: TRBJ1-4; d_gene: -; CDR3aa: CASTLGVTSTNEKLFF; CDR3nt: TGTGCCAGCACCCTAGGGGTAACATCAACTAATGAAAAACTGTTTTTT
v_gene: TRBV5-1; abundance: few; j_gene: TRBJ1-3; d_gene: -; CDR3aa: CASSLWQGGNTIYF; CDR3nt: TGCGCCAGCAGCTTGTGGCAGGGTGGAAACACCATATATTTT
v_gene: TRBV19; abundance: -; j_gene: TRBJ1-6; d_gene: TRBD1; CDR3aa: CASKGTAFNSPLHF; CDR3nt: TGTGCCAGCAAAGGGACAGCATTCAATTCACCCCTCCACTTT
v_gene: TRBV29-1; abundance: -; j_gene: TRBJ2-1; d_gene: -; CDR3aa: CSVPSRGATYNEQFF; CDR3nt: TGCAGCGTTCCATCTCGGGGGGCGACCTACAATGAGCAGTTCTTC
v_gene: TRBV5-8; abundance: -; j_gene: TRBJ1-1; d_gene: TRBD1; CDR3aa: CASSARTGGRNTEAFF; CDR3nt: TGTGCCAGCAGCGCCCGGACAGGGGGCCGGAACACTGAAGCTTTCTTT
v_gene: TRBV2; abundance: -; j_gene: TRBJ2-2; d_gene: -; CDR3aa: CASSEQGGRTGELFF; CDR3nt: TGTGCCAGCAGTGAGCAGGGGGGTCGCACCGGGGAGCTGTTTTTT
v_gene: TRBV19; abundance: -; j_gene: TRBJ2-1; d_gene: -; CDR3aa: CASSIGDKIYNEQFF; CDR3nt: TGTGCCAGTAGTATAGGGGACAAAATTTACAATGAGCAGTTCTTC